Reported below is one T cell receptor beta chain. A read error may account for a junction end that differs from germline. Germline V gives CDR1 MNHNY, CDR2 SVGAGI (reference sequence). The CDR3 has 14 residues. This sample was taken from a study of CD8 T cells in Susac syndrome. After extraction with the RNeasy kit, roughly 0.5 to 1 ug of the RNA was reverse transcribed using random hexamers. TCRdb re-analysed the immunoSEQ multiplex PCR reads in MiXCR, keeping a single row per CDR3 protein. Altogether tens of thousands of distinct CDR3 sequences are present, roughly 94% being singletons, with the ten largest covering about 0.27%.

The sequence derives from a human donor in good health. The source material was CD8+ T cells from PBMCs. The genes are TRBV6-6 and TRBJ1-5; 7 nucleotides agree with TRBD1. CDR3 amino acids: CASSWDSSTQPQHF. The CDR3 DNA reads TGTGCCAGCAGCTGGGACAGTAGCACTCAGCCCCAGCATTTT.